This TCR beta chain was sequenced for a study of shared clonotypes between healthy human individuals. Study-wide points: Approximately 5.1% was the fraction of naive CD4 clonotypes found shared across four donors. It was only blood that was sampled, and tissue repertoires likely differ.

Repertoires were generated with immunoSEQ multiplex PCR, while TCRdb's copy carries only in-frame clones and drops some. Of roughly 850,000 clones in the sample, just over 95% were seen once. For this clone: The antigen remains undetermined. The same CDR3 can be traced to other DNA sequences in this sample.

The CDR3 covers 14 residues. Germline V CDR1 and CDR2: SGHRS, YFSETQ. Losses at the gene ends were 2 bases for V and 2 bases for J; bases not matched to a gene: 1. Terminally differentiated effector memory CD45RA+ cells were left out of the naive CD8 fraction, which was CD45RO-negative and positively selected for CCR7. Participating donors were healthy, HIV-negative adults free of recent acute infections or vaccinations. Every donor, a Caucasian adult, lived in Nashville, Tennessee. The sequence was obtained from a man younger than 45 in good health. Sequencing used naive CD8+ T cells sorted from blood. The chain combines TRBV5-1 with TRBJ2-7, with TRBD2 matching 10 bases. This CDR3 is CASSLAGGPYEQYF. CDR3 nucleotide sequence: TGCGCCAGCAGCTTAGCGGGAGGGCCCTACGAGCAGTACTTC. Together with reference TRBV5-1 and TRBJ2-7, the CDR3 gives the full variable domain: KAGVTQTPRYLIKTRGQQVTLSCSPISGHRSVSWYQQTPGQGLQFLFEYFSETQRNKGNFPGRFSGRQFSNSRSEMNVSTLELGDSALYLCASSLAGGPYEQYFGPGTRLTVT.